Each of the 24 T cell receptor beta chains below was sequenced from the same sample in a study of cytomegalovirus exposure and HLA in healthy donors. TCRdb's table, derived via immunoSEQ multiplex PCR, lists solely in-frame clones and lacks some. Found here are 200,000 to 250,000 clones, around 88% of them singletons; the top ten hold 2.9%. Input material: PBMCs. Every receptor here comes from a woman aged 18-29 years in good health and CMV-seronegative.

V is TRBV2 and J is TRBJ2-4; D perhaps matches TRBD1 (6 bases). The CDR3 is 18 amino acids. V lost 1 base and J lost 2, with 18 bases in between. Germline V gene data show CDR1 as SNHLY and CDR2 as FYNNEI. CDR3 DNA sequence: TGTGCCAGCAGTGAAGAAAACCCCGGGACATGGACCAAAAACATTCAGTACTTC. It is translated as CASSEENPGTWTKNIQYF.

The genes are TRBV28 and TRBJ1-4; D gene ambiguous. V was pared by 2 bases and J by 4 bases, with 14 bases between. This CDR3 spans 16 amino acids. CDR1 and CDR2 (germline): MDHEN, SYDVKM. The CDR3 loop is CASSLGGDGVNEKLFF. CDR3 nucleotide sequence: TGTGCCAGCAGTTTAGGTGGAGACGGGGTTAATGAAAAACTGTTTTTT.

The chain uses TRBV7-2 and TRBJ2-7; 11 nucleotides line up with TRBD2. Losses at the gene ends were 1 base for V and 6 bases for J; bases not matched to a gene: 5. The CDR3 covers 15 residues. CDR1 and CDR2 from the germline V gene are SGHTA and FQGNSA. CDR3 DNA sequence: TGTGCCAGCAGCTTAGTAGCGGGAGGGCGTCTCGAGCAGTACTTC. This translates into CASSLVAGGRLEQYF.

V is TRBV27 and J is TRBJ2-1; 9 bases are a match to TRBD1. The V and J ends lost 3 bases and 5 bases, in that order; junction bases with no gene match: 5. This CDR3 spans 15 amino acids. The germline V gene has CDR1 MNHEY and CDR2 SMNVEV (reference sequence). CDR3 coding DNA: TGTGCCAGCAGTTTCGGACAGGGGACAGACAATGAGCAGTTCTTC. Protein product: CASSFGQGTDNEQFF.

This clone was seen ten or more times. The CDR3 DNA sequence: TGTGCCAGTAGTTCCAGGGGGCGAGTCGACGAGCAGTACTTC. Its translation is CASSSRGRVDEQYF. The rearrangement links TRBV19 to TRBJ2-7, with 8 bases matching TRBD1. V shed 5 bases and J 5 bases; nucleotides not matched to a gene: 8. Germline V CDR1 and CDR2: LNHDA, SQIVND (reference sequence). There are 14 residues in the CDR3.

The chain combines TRBV28 with TRBJ1-1, with D tentatively TRBD1 (6 bases). From germline, CDR1 is MDHEN and CDR2 SYDVKM. Trimming removed 5 bases at V and 1 base at J, with 11 bases between. The CDR3 contains 14 residues. The CDR3 reads CASSPGVENTEAFF. DNA for the CDR3: TGTGCCAGCAGTCCAGGGGTGGAGAACACTGAAGCTTTCTTT.

J is TRBJ2-7 and V is TRBV6-1, with D maybe TRBD2 (6 bases). This CDR3 contains 14 residues. Germline-derived CDR1 and CDR2 are MNHNS and SASEGT. Trimming shortened V by 7 bases and J by 2 bases, and 15 bases separated the two germline ends. Here the CDR3 DNA reads TGTGCCAGCACCGAGGGACTTTTAACCTACGAGCAGTACTTC. Encoded protein: CASTEGLLTYEQYF.

This rearrangement joins TRBV27 to TRBJ2-7; 8 bases fit TRBD2. The CDR3 length is 14 residues. Germline trimming cut 2 bases from V and 3 bases from J; bases unmatched to any gene: 3. CDR1 and CDR2 from the germline V gene are MNHEY and SMNVEV (reference sequence). The CDR3 DNA sequence: TGTGCCAGCAGTTTAAGGGGACTAGTCTACGAGCAGTACTTC. This sequence encodes CASSLRGLVYEQYF.

The chain links TRBV5-1 to TRBJ1-2, with D uncertain. The length of the CDR3 is 12 residues. Germline CDR1 and CDR2: SGHRS and YFSETQ. Trimming pared 3 bases from V and 8 bases from J, leaving 11 bases between. CDR3 loop: CASSSGLLGYTF. The CDR3 coding sequence is TGCGCCAGCAGCTCCGGACTCCTAGGCTACACCTTC.

This clone was seen a single time. V and J are TRBV14 and TRBJ1-2; D is uncertain. The CDR3 sequence is 14 residues long. Germline CDR1 and CDR2: SGHDN and FVKESK. Between the trimmed V and J ends, which lost 1 base and 4 bases, there was a span of 10 bases. CDR3 sequence reads: CASSQGPIVYGYTF. The CDR3 nucleotides are TGTGCCAGCAGCCAAGGTCCTATAGTCTATGGCTACACCTTC. Looking up the rest from reference TRBV14 and TRBJ1-2 gives the full variable domain: EAGVTQFPSHSVIEKGQTVTLRCDPISGHDNLYWYRRVMGKEIKFLLHFVKESKQDESGMPNNRFLAERTGGTYSTLKVQPAELEDSGVYFCASSQGPIVYGYTFGSGTRLTVV.

The chain joins TRBV11-2 to TRBJ2-7, with a weak D call TRBD2 (7 bases). V gave up 1 base and J gave up 4 bases, with 20 bases separating them. The CDR3 has 17 residues. The germline V gene encodes CDR1 SGHAT and CDR2 FQNNGV. The CDR3 nucleotides read TGTGCCAGCAGCTTAGTAGGCGGAGGGGGGGGCTCTTACGAGCAGTACTTC. It specifies CASSLVGGGGGSYEQYF.

The CDR3 DNA sequence: TGTGCCTGGAGTGGCACGACTCTGGAGACCCAGTACTTC. Translating it yields CAWSGTTLETQYF. This chain joins TRBV30 and TRBJ2-5; D not resolved. V lost 1 base to trimming and J lost 5 bases, with 11 bases between them. The CDR3 extends over 13 amino acids. Germline V CDR1 and CDR2: GTSNPN, SVGIG (reference sequence).

V and J are TRBV28 and TRBJ2-1, with 10 bases identical to TRBD2. Per the germline V gene, CDR1 is MDHEN and CDR2 is SYDVKM. Germline trimming cut 10 bases from V and 4 bases from J; bases unmatched to any gene: 7. This CDR3 is 14 amino acids long. This CDR3 reads CATELAGKYNEQFF. The CDR3 nucleotides read TGTGCCACGGAACTAGCGGGAAAGTACAATGAGCAGTTCTTC. Using reference TRBV28 and TRBJ2-1 for the parts outside the CDR3, the full variable domain is DVKVTQSSRYLVKRTGEKVFLECVQDMDHENMFWYRQDPGLGLRLIYFSYDVKMKEKGDIPEGYSVSREKKERFSLILESASTNQTSMYLCATELAGKYNEQFFGPGTRLTVL.

The table lists this clone with a few counts. One end of the junction does not line up with germline, which may come from a read error. The V call is TRBV7-7, the J call TRBJ1-5, with D unclear. CDR3 length: 13 residues. Germline V gene data show CDR1 as SSHAT and CDR2 as FNYEAQ (reference sequence). This chain's CDR3 is CASTRTKEPPQHF. As DNA, the CDR3 is TGTGCTAGCACACGAACTAAAGAGCCGCCCCAGCATTTT.

The rearrangement links TRBV6-1 to TRBJ1-2; D gene ambiguous. This CDR3 region has 14 residues. The germline gives CDR1 MNHNS, CDR2 SASEGT. The ends were cut back, 1 base at V and 8 bases at J, with 14 bases in the middle. In DNA, the CDR3 is TGTGCCAGCAGTGAAGGTCAAGCGGGCCGGGGCTACACCTTC. Translating it yields CASSEGQAGRGYTF.

CDR3 in amino acids: CASSLDTYEQYF. The DNA for the CDR3 is TGTGCCAGCAGCTTGGACACCTACGAGCAGTACTTC. V usage is TRBV5-6 and J usage is TRBJ2-7; D gene uncertain. There are 12 residues in the CDR3. The V end was cut by 0 bases, the J end by 2 bases, with 3 bases between. The germline CDR1 and CDR2 sequences are SGHDT and YYEEEE. Filled out from reference TRBV5-6 and TRBJ2-7, the complete variable domain reads DAGVTQSPTHLIKTRGQQVTLRCSPKSGHDTVSWYQQALGQGPQFIFQYYEEEERQRGNFPDRFSGHQFPNYSSELNVNALLLGDSALYLCASSLDTYEQYFGPGTRLTVT.

The chain is built from TRBV5-1 and TRBJ2-1, with 7 nucleotides matching TRBD2. Germline V gene lookup returns CDR1 SGHRS and CDR2 YFSETQ. V trimming: 6 bases; J trimming: 4 bases; junction bases outside the gene matches: 4. The CDR3 runs 13 residues. CDR3 sequence (DNA): TGCGCCAGCAATATCGGGGGGTACAATGAGCAGTTCTTC. This codes for CASNIGGYNEQFF.

CDR3 region: CASSLGASGSSNEQFF. The CDR3, as DNA: TGCGCCAGCAGCTTGGGGGCTAGCGGGAGTAGCAATGAGCAGTTCTTC. The V and J genes are TRBV5-1 and TRBJ2-1; 10 positions agree with TRBD2. This CDR3 spans 16 amino acids. The J segment lost 6 bases and the V segment lost 0 bases, leaving 6 bases of the junction unmatched. Germline lookup yields CDR1 SGHRS and CDR2 YFSETQ.

This sequence joins TRBV7-9 and TRBJ2-7; maybe TRBD1 (6 bases). The CDR3 sequence is 16 residues long. Germline CDR1 reads SEHNR; CDR2 reads FQNEAQ (reference sequence). V was clipped by 5 bases and J by 1 base, with 18 bases between them. Written as DNA, the CDR3 is TGTGCCAGCAGCCATGACAGGAGACAAACTTCCTACGAGCAGTACTTC. Its translation is CASSHDRRQTSYEQYF.

The chain is built from TRBV30 and TRBJ2-7; possibly TRBD1 for D (5 bases). Trimming took off 0 bases at V and 9 bases at J, with 15 bases between the two ends. The CDR3 extends over 13 amino acids. CDR1 and CDR2 from the germline V gene are GTSNPN and SVGIG (reference sequence). CDR3 DNA: TGTGCCTGGAGTGTCGAGGTCTTAGGGGTGCAGTACTTC. This codes for CAWSVEVLGVQYF. Drawing the rest from reference TRBV30 and TRBJ2-7, the complete variable domain is SQTIHQWPATLVQPVGSPLSLECTVEGTSNPNLYWYRQAAGRGLQLLFYSVGIGQISSEVPQNLSASRPQDRQFILSSKKLLLSDSGFYLCAWSVEVLGVQYFGPGTRLTVT.

This clone showed up just a few times. The CDR3: CASSYVQLGMNTEAFF. In nucleotides, the CDR3 is TGTGCCAGCAGTTACGTACAGCTTGGCATGAACACTGAAGCTTTCTTT. The chain has TRBV6-5 and TRBJ1-1; D remains unclear. Trimming removed 2 bases from V and 0 bases from J, with 13 bases in between. This CDR3 region has 16 residues. The germline V gene has CDR1 MNHEY and CDR2 SVGAGI.

The chain uses TRBV4-1 and TRBJ1-2; D not resolved. CDR3 length: 12 residues. The V end lost 3 bases, the J end lost 5 bases, and 7 bases lay between the germline ends. The germline V gene has CDR1 MGHRA and CDR2 YSYEKL. CDR3 loop: CASSHRIYGYTF. CDR3 DNA sequence: TGCGCCAGCAGCCACCGTATTTATGGCTACACCTTC.

The J gene is TRBJ2-7, the V gene TRBV7-3, with a possible D match to TRBD2 (6 bases). Trimming cost V 5 bases and J 4 bases, with 15 bases left between them. Germline V lookup: CDR1 SGHTA, CDR2 FQGTGA. The CDR3 contains 14 residues. CDR3 DNA sequence: TGTGCCAGCAGCCTCTCCGGGACTGCTTACGAGCAGTACTTC. Translating it yields CASSLSGTAYEQYF.

The rearrangement uses TRBV20-1 and TRBJ2-7; D is unresolved. The CDR3 has 11 amino acids. CDR1 and CDR2 from the germline V gene are DFQATT and SNEGSKA (reference sequence). The germline V and J ends were trimmed by 2 bases and 4 bases, with 6 bases remaining between them. The CDR3 region is CSARTNYEQYF. Written as DNA, the CDR3 is TGCAGTGCTAGAACTAATTACGAGCAGTACTTC.